This T cell receptor beta chain stems from a study of cytomegalovirus exposure and HLA in healthy donors. Study overall: An earlier analysis identified 95 million to 120 million unique TCR beta sequences in 150 million to 200 million T cells.

Points on this clone: Its antigen remains unknown.

The PCR had 60 Vbeta and 13 Jbeta primers. TCRdb keeps only in-frame clones here, not all; method: immunoSEQ multiplex PCR. The table shows under 130,000 clones, with around 77% occurring only once. Donors showed nominal health when sampled, although they likely had unrecorded immune exposures. Whole-study results and caveats: A later analysis by the authors found several of the most significant clusters apparently linked to common viral pathogens. A later analysis found most CMV-associated TCR beta chains apparently HLA-restricted.

Germline CDR1 is MNHNY and CDR2 is SVGAGI (reference sequence). The V and J ends lost 2 bases and 0 bases respectively, with 11 bases between them. This CDR3 is 16 amino acids long. The V and J genes are TRBV6-6 and TRBJ1-5, with D uncertain. Sample: PBMCs. The receptor was derived from a man aged 45-65 years in good health and CMV-seropositive. For the CDR3, the DNA is TGTGCCAGCAGTTACGATGCAGTAAATAGCAATCAGCCCCAGCATTTT. Translation gives CASSYDAVNSNQPQHF.